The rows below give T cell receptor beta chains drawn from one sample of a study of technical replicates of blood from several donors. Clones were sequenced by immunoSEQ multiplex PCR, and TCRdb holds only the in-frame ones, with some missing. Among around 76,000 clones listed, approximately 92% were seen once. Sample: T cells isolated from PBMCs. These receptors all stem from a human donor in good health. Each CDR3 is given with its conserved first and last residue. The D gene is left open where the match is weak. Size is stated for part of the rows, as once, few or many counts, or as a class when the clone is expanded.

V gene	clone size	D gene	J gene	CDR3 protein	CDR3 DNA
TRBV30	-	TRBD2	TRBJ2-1	CAWSASGAYSYNEQFF	TGTGCCTGGAGCGCTAGCGGGGCCTACTCCTACAATGAGCAGTTCTTC
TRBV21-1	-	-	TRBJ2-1	CASTLSPQREVWNEQFF	TGTGCCAGCACCCTAAGTCCCCAGCGGGAGGTGTGGAATGAGCAGTTCTTC
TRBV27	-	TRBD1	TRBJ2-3	CASSFGQGTDTQYF	TGTGCCAGCAGTTTTGGACAGGGCACAGATACGCAGTATTTT
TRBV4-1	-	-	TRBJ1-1	CASSGPTEAFF	TGCGCCAGCAGCGGGCCCACTGAAGCTTTCTTT
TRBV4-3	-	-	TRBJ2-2	CASSQGPGGTGELFF	TGCGCCAGCAGCCAAGGGCCAGGGGGGACCGGGGAGCTGTTTTTT
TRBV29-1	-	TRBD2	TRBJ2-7	CSVRLREETYEQYF	TGCAGCGTGCGCCTGCGGGAGGAAACCTACGAGCAGTACTTC
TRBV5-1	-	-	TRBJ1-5	CASSLEPSGAIQPQHF	TGCGCCAGCAGCTTGGAACCCAGTGGGGCTATTCAGCCCCAGCATTTT
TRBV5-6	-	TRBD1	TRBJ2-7	CASSLWTGGEQYF	TGTGCCAGCAGCTTGTGGACAGGGGGCGAGCAGTACTTC
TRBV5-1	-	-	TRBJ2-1	CASSPTVNEQFF	TGCGCCAGCAGCCCCACGGTTAATGAGCAGTTCTTC
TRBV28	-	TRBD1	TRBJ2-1	CASSYSGTGAYNEQFF	TGTGCCAGCAGTTACTCCGGGACAGGGGCCTACAATGAGCAGTTCTTC
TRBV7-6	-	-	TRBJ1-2	CASSLYLTGPNYGYTF	TGTGCCAGCAGCTTATATCTCACAGGGCCTAACTATGGCTACACCTTC
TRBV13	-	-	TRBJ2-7	CASTAGGEYEQYF	TGTGCCAGCACAGCGGGCGGGGAATACGAGCAGTACTTC
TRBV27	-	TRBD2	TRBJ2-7	CASSLFGLAGEENEQYF	TGTGCCAGCAGTTTATTTGGACTAGCGGGAGAAGAGAACGAGCAGTACTTC
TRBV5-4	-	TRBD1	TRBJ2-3	CASSSRGLADTQYF	TGTGCCAGCAGCTCGAGGGGGCTCGCAGATACGCAGTATTTT
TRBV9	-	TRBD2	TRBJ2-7	CASSESGSNFEQYF	TGTGCCAGCAGCGAGAGCGGGAGTAATTTCGAGCAGTACTTC
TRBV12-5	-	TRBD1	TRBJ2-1	CASGMTGGNEQFF	TGTGCTAGTGGTATGACAGGGGGCAATGAGCAGTTCTTC
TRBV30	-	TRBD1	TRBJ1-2	CAWVGDRDGYTF	TGTGCCTGGGTAGGGGACAGGGATGGCTACACCTTC
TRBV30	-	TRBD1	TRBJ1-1	CAWSRGMGTEAFF	TGTGCCTGGAGCAGGGGGATGGGGACTGAAGCTTTCTTT
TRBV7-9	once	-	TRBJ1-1	CASSFYGSAEAFF	TGTGCCAGCAGCTTTTATGGTAGCGCTGAAGCTTTCTTT
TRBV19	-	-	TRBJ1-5	CASMREFNQPQHF	TGTGCCAGTATGAGAGAGTTCAATCAGCCCCAGCATTTT
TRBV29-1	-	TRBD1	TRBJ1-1	CSVERQGNTEAFF	TGCAGCGTTGAAAGACAGGGCAACACTGAAGCTTTCTTT
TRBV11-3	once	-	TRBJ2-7	CASSPPRQGIRDYEQYF	TGTGCCAGCAGCCCCCCCCGTCAGGGGATTCGAGACTACGAGCAGTACTTC
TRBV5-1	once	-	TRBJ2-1	CASSLAAGLSGNEQFF	TGCGCCAGCAGCTTGGCCGCGGGTTTAAGCGGCAATGAGCAGTTCTTC